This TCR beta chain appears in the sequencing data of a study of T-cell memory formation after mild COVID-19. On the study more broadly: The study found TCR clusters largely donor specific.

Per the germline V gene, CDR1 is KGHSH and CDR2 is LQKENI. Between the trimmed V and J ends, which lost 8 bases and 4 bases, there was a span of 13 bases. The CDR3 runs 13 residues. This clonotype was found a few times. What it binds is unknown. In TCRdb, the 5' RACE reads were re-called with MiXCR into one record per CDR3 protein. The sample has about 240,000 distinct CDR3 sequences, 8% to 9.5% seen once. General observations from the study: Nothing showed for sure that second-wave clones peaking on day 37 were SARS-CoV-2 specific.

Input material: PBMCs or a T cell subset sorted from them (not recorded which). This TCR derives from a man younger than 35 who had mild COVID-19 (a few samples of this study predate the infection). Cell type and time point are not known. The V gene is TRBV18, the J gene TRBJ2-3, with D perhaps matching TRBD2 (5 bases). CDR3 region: CASREGAADTQYF. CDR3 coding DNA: TGTGCCAGCCGCGAGGGCGCGGCAGATACGCAGTATTTT.